The 6 T cell receptor beta chains below were found in one sample sequenced in a study of metastatic and nonmetastatic thyroid tumors. TCRdb recomputed clones from the PCR reads via MiXCR. The table includes tens of thousands of clones, 20% to 30% detected once. Prior to thyroid surgery, none of the patients had received any treatment. Material for sequencing was tumor tissue. Receptors originate from a male donor with papillary thyroid cancer or a benign thyroid nodule (not recorded which). Some clones in this sample may be carry-over from other donors' samples.

This clone was found many times. The V call is TRBV6-1, the J call TRBJ2-1; 12 bases map to TRBD2. V gave up 6 bases and J gave up 7 bases; unmatched junction bases: 10. The germline V gene encodes CDR1 MNHNS and CDR2 SASEGT. The CDR3 sequence is 16 residues long. CDR3 DNA: TGTGCCAGCAGCCCATCGACTAGCGGGAGTTCGAATGAGCAGTTCTTC. Translation gives CASSPSTSGSSNEQFF.

This clone was found a few times. The rearrangement uses TRBV6-1 and TRBJ2-1; 11 positions agree with TRBD2. The CDR3 is made up of 15 amino acids. The germline gives CDR1 MNHNS, CDR2 SASEGT. V shed 4 bases, J shed 5 bases, and the junction held 4 bases outside the gene matches. The CDR3 sequence is CASSGGTSGHNEQFF. The CDR3 DNA follows: TGTGCCAGCAGTGGGGGGACTAGCGGACACAATGAGCAGTTCTTC.

This clone was recorded many times. The junction and the germline gene differ at one end; a read error may be behind it. This sequence joins TRBV7-2 and TRBJ1-5, with D perhaps matching TRBD1 (5 bases). Germline V lookup: CDR1 SGHTA, CDR2 FQGNSA. This CDR3 contains 13 residues. The CDR3 loop reads CASSLGARQPQHF. The DNA of the CDR3 is TGTGCCAGCAGTTTAGGGGCGCGTCAGCCCCAGCATTTT.

This clone was observed at least ten times. This chain connects TRBV7-2 to TRBJ2-3; no clear D. The germline V gene has CDR1 SGHTA and CDR2 FQGNSA. This CDR3 spans 12 amino acids. V shed 1 base and J shed 8 bases, with 7 bases lying between them. DNA for the CDR3: TGTGCCAGCAGCTTAGAGGGTCGTACGCAGTATTTT. Translation: CASSLEGRTQYF.

This clone was detected many times. A read error is possible here, since a much larger clone lies one base away. The genes are TRBV5-1 and TRBJ2-7; D not resolved. The CDR3 consists of 12 residues. The germline V gene has CDR1 SGHRS and CDR2 YFSETQ. The CDR3 here is CTSSFVGYEQYF. As DNA, the CDR3 is TGCACCAGCAGCTTCGTTGGGTACGAGCAGTACTTC.

This clone has at least ten counts. The CDR3 DNA sequence: TGTGCCAGCAGCCCTGGGACAGGAAACTTAAATGAAAAACTGTTTTTT. Residues: CASSPGTGNLNEKLFF. The gene calls are TRBV5-8 and TRBJ1-4, with 8 positions matching TRBD1. J gave up 5 bases and V 4 bases, and 10 bases lay outside the gene matches. The CDR3 runs 16 residues. Germline V gene sequence: CDR1 SGHTS, CDR2 YDEGEE.